Reported below is one T cell receptor beta chain. The antigen is unknown. This table comes from immunoSEQ multiplex PCR, and its TCRdb copy is limited to in-frame clones, with some not included. The sample consists of 200,000 to 300,000 clones, about four fifths of them appearing once. The data stem from a study of Tregs in tolerant kidney transplant recipients. Points from the study as a whole: Expanding Tregs on activated donor B cells appeared to best identify donor-specific TCRbeta clones.

Unstimulated regulatory T cells (CD4+CD25+CD127-), CD4+CD25- non-regulatory cells, CD4 and CD8 cells were FACS-sorted from thawed PBMCs. The CDR3 has 13 residues. The germline V gene encodes CDR1 SGHNT and CDR2 YENEEA. With V trimmed by 1 base and J by 5 bases, 0 bases remained unmatched. This TCR was sampled from a human donor in good health. Sequenced: CD4+ T cells from blood. The V call is TRBV11-3, the J call TRBJ1-1, with 8 positions matching TRBD1. The CDR3 is CASSLGTGTEAFF. Written as DNA, the CDR3 is TGTGCCAGCAGCTTAGGGACAGGGACTGAAGCTTTCTTT.